The 30 T cell receptor beta chains below all came from one sample that was sequenced in a study of memory CD4+ T cells and cytomegalovirus serostatus. Single viable CD3+CD4+CD8-CD45RO+ cells were sorted as the memory CD4+ T cells. Generated by immunoSEQ multiplex PCR, the TCRdb table keeps only in-frame clones and is missing some. The repertoire has about 58,000 clones, approximately 82% of them found once; the top ten carry about 0.5%. The sequencing input was memory CD4+ T cells from blood. The receptors were sampled from an adult in good health and CMV-seronegative. Some clones in this sample may be carry-over from other donors' samples.

Only one count was recorded for this clone. The V call is TRBV7-9, the J call TRBJ2-2, with 9 bases lining up with TRBD1. The J segment lost 0 bases and the V segment lost 4 bases, leaving 9 bases of the junction unmatched. Germline values: CDR1 SEHNR, CDR2 FQNEAQ (reference sequence). The CDR3 runs to 18 residues. The CDR3 here is CASSSSKDRGPNTGELFF. CDR3 DNA sequence: TGTGCCAGCAGCTCGAGTAAGGACAGGGGACCGAACACCGGGGAGCTGTTTTTT.

V gene TRBV5-7 combines with J gene TRBJ2-2, with TRBD1 as a possible D gene (8 bases). TRBV5-7 is marked as an open reading frame, function uncertain. This CDR3 comprises 16 residues. The germline V and J ends were trimmed by 3 bases and 3 bases, with 15 bases remaining between them. The CDR3 coding sequence is TGTGCCAGCAGCTCGCACACAGGGGGGGACACCGGGGAGCTGTTTTTT. Residues: CASSSHTGGDTGELFF.

The chain carries TRBV10-1 and TRBJ1-4; a possible D gene is TRBD1 (5 bases). Between the trimmed V and J ends, which lost 4 bases and 8 bases, there was a span of 11 bases. The CDR3 sequence is 13 residues long. Germline loops: CDR1 WNHNN, CDR2 SYGVQD (reference sequence). CDR3 sequence (DNA): TGCGCCAGCAGTGCCAGGGTAGAAGAAAAACTGTTTTTT. Translated, it gives CASSARVEEKLFF.

The table lists this clone with a count of one. The V and J genes are TRBV2 and TRBJ1-5; 8 bases agree with TRBD1. With 3 bases clipped from V and 5 bases from J, the junction kept 6 bases outside the gene matches. Germline CDR1 reads SNHLY; CDR2 reads FYNNEI. This CDR3 spans 15 amino acids. The CDR3 sequence is CASSDSGQGDQPQHF. The CDR3 coding sequence is TGTGCCAGCAGTGATTCAGGACAGGGCGATCAGCCCCAGCATTTT.

The table lists this clone with a count of one. The rearrangement uses TRBV11-2 and TRBJ2-5, with 7 bases aligning to TRBD1. V shed 5 bases, J shed 2 bases, and the junction held 5 bases outside the gene matches. This CDR3 is built from 14 residues. Germline values: CDR1 SGHAT, CDR2 FQNNGV. This CDR3 is CASSPQGKQETQYF. CDR3 coding DNA: TGTGCCAGCAGCCCACAGGGGAAACAAGAGACCCAGTACTTC.

The V and J genes are TRBV6-5 and TRBJ2-5; 11 bases fit TRBD2. The J segment lost 2 bases and the V segment lost 6 bases, leaving 2 bases of the junction unmatched. This CDR3 has 14 amino acids. Germline CDR1 is MNHEY and CDR2 is SVGAGI. Written as DNA, the CDR3 is TGTGCCAGCAGAAGACTAGCGGGACAAGAGACCCAGTACTTC. This codes for CASRRLAGQETQYF.

This rearrangement joins TRBV29-1 to TRBJ1-5; a possible D gene is TRBD1 (5 bases). Trimming pared 6 bases from V and 3 bases from J, leaving 9 bases between. CDR1 SQVTM and CDR2 ANQGSEA come from the germline V gene. The CDR3 has 12 residues. Here the CDR3 DNA reads TGCAGCGTGGGGGGATTCAATCAGCCCCAGCATTTT. Its protein is CSVGGFNQPQHF.

The chain recombines TRBV5-1 with TRBJ1-1; D remains unclear. V lost 0 bases, J lost 5 bases, and 14 bases lay in between. Germline loops: CDR1 SGHRS, CDR2 YFSETQ. The CDR3 sequence is 15 residues long. CDR3 amino acids: CASSLESGMGTEAFF. The CDR3 DNA reads as TGCGCCAGCAGCTTGGAGTCGGGGATGGGGACTGAAGCTTTCTTT.

The rearrangement joins TRBV6-6 to TRBJ2-2; 9 bases are a match to TRBD1. The length of the CDR3 is 15 residues. CDR1 is MNHNY and CDR2 is SVGAGI in the germline V gene (reference sequence). Trimming at V came to 5 bases and at J to 4 bases, leaving 5 bases not matched to a gene. This CDR3 reads CASSPLDRGTGELFF. The CDR3 nucleotides are TGTGCCAGCAGTCCCTTGGACAGGGGCACCGGGGAGCTGTTTTTT.

The chain's CDR3 is CASSVTQATDTQYF. The CDR3 region has the DNA TGTGCCAGCAGCGTAACACAGGCCACAGATACGCAGTATTTT. J is TRBJ2-3 and V is TRBV9, with D perhaps TRBD1 (5 bases). CDR3 size: 14 residues. The V and J ends lost 1 base and 2 bases respectively, with 8 bases between them. Germline V gives CDR1 SGDLS, CDR2 YYNGEE. The full variable domain, with the rest looked up from reference TRBV9 and TRBJ2-3, is DSGVTQTPKHLITATGQRVTLRCSPRSGDLSVYWYQQSLDQGLQFLIQYYNGEERAKGNILERFSAQQFPDLHSELNLSSLELGDSALYFCASSVTQATDTQYFGPGTRLTVL.

This chain uses TRBV7-9 with TRBJ2-7, with 14 positions matching TRBD2. Germline-derived CDR1 and CDR2 are SEHNR and FQNEAQ (reference sequence). The CDR3 has 15 residues. V trimming: 3 bases; J trimming: 3 bases; junction bases outside the gene matches: 1. For the CDR3, the DNA is TGTGCCAGCAGCTTGACTAGCGGGAGGGGCTACGAGCAGTACTTC. Encoded protein: CASSLTSGRGYEQYF.

The chain uses TRBV7-6 and TRBJ1-2, with 8 bases aligning to TRBD1. This CDR3 has 14 residues. Unmatched junction bases numbered 10, after V lost 5 bases and J lost 8 bases. CDR1 and CDR2 from the germline V gene are SGHVS and FNYEAQ. This CDR3 reads CASSEQPGQAGYTF. The CDR3 nucleotides read TGTGCCAGCAGCGAACAACCGGGACAGGCCGGCTACACCTTC. Full variable domain (remainder filled in from reference TRBV7-6 and TRBJ1-2): GAGVSQSPRYKVTKRGQDVALRCDPISGHVSLYWYRQALGQGPEFLTYFNYEAQQDKSGLPNDRFSAERPEGSISTLTIQRTEQRDSAMYRCASSEQPGQAGYTFGSGTRLTVV.

The chain combines TRBV11-2 with TRBJ2-1; 9 bases match TRBD2. Germline lookup yields CDR1 SGHAT and CDR2 FQNNGV. V shed 0 bases and J 8 bases; nucleotides not matched to a gene: 5. The length of the CDR3 is 15 residues. As DNA, the CDR3 is TGTGCCAGCAGCTTAGAAGGGACTAGCAGCCATGAGCAGTTCTTC. Protein: CASSLEGTSSHEQFF.

The chain is built from TRBV6-1 and TRBJ1-3; D call uncertain. The CDR3 extends over 14 amino acids. Trimming took off 1 base at V and 0 bases at J, with 4 bases between the two ends. Germline V gene lookup returns CDR1 MNHNS and CDR2 SASEGT. The CDR3 nucleotides are TGTGCCAGCAGTGAAGGATACTCTGGAAACACCATATATTTT. Amino acid sequence: CASSEGYSGNTIYF.

The chain carries TRBV7-3 and TRBJ2-3, with D unclear. CDR1 is SGHTA and CDR2 is FQGTGA in the germline V gene. This CDR3 has 12 residues. Trimming removed 2 bases from V and 5 bases from J, with 5 bases in between. The CDR3: CASSLGKDTQYF. The CDR3 DNA sequence: TGTGCCAGCAGCTTAGGCAAAGATACGCAGTATTTT.

The genes are TRBV7-9 and TRBJ2-7; 11 positions match TRBD2. The CDR3 covers 17 residues. Trimming took 5 bases from V and 3 from J; bases not matched to a gene: 12. In germline, CDR1 is SEHNR, CDR2 FQNEAQ (reference sequence). CDR3 DNA sequence: TGTGCCAGCAGCCGAGGGGTAGCGGGAGGGCCGAACTACGAGCAGTACTTC. Translated: CASSRGVAGGPNYEQYF.

The chain carries TRBV5-5 and TRBJ1-1; D is unresolved. V dropped 0 bases and J dropped 2 bases, with 8 bases sitting between them. This CDR3 is 14 amino acids long. Germline CDR1 SGHKS, CDR2 YYEKEE (reference sequence). CDR3 DNA sequence: TGTGCCAGCAGCTTGGCGTACAGAAACACTGAAGCTTTCTTT. As protein: CASSLAYRNTEAFF. Together with reference TRBV5-5 and TRBJ1-1, the CDR3 gives the full variable domain: DAGVTQSPTHLIKTRGQQVTLRCSPISGHKSVSWYQQVLGQGPQFIFQYYEKEERGRGNFPDRFSARQFPNYSSELNVNALLLGDSALYLCASSLAYRNTEAFFGQGTRLTVV.

V is TRBV7-6 and J is TRBJ2-7, with TRBD1 matching 10 bases. V gave up 0 bases and J gave up 6 bases; unmatched junction bases: 11. Germline loops: CDR1 SGHVS, CDR2 FNYEAQ. This CDR3 contains 17 residues. The CDR3, as DNA: TGTGCCAGCAGCTTAGCGGGGGCCCGGGACAGGGGATCCGAGCAGTACTTC. Translating gives CASSLAGARDRGSEQYF.

The chain recombines TRBV27 with TRBJ2-6; D is ambiguous. Germline values: CDR1 MNHEY, CDR2 SMNVEV (reference sequence). The CDR3 runs 14 residues. The germline V and J ends were trimmed by 8 bases and 4 bases, with 12 bases remaining between them. CDR3 protein: CASPPKIGANVLTF. In DNA form, the CDR3 reads TGTGCCAGCCCCCCAAAAATCGGGGCCAACGTCCTGACTTTC.

The chain recombines TRBV28 with TRBJ2-1; no reliable D call. The CDR3 extends over 13 amino acids. CDR1 MDHEN and CDR2 SYDVKM come from the germline V gene. V was pared by 5 bases and J by 10 bases, with 15 bases between. CDR3 protein: CASSPAFSVEQFF. CDR3 in DNA: TGTGCCAGCAGTCCTGCCTTCTCCGTCGAGCAGTTCTTC.

V gene TRBV14 combines with J gene TRBJ2-1; D unresolved. Between the trimmed V and J ends, which lost 5 bases and 5 bases, there was a span of 16 bases. The germline V gene has CDR1 SGHDN and CDR2 FVKESK. This CDR3 is 15 amino acids long. CDR3 bases: TGTGCCAGCAGCTCCCAGCGTCTAAGTCACAATGAGCAGTTCTTC. This codes for CASSSQRLSHNEQFF. The variable domain in full, with the rest retrieved from reference TRBV14 and TRBJ2-1, is EAGVTQFPSHSVIEKGQTVTLRCDPISGHDNLYWYRRVMGKEIKFLLHFVKESKQDESGMPNNRFLAERTGGTYSTLKVQPAELEDSGVYFCASSSQRLSHNEQFFGPGTRLTVL.

The chain is built from TRBV28 and TRBJ2-4, with D possibly being TRBD1 (5 bases). Germline loops: CDR1 MDHEN, CDR2 SYDVKM. The CDR3 runs 15 residues. Trimming took off 4 bases at V and 2 bases at J, with 12 bases between the two ends. The CDR3 loop is CASSSSQGSKNIQYF. The CDR3 bases are TGTGCCAGCAGTTCCTCGCAGGGTTCCAAAAACATTCAGTACTTC.

The chain recombines TRBV28 with TRBJ2-7, with TRBD2 matching 12 bases. After removal of 3 bases from V and 6 bases from J, the junction contained 3 bases not matched to a gene. CDR1 MDHEN and CDR2 SYDVKM come from the germline V gene. This CDR3 is 14 amino acids long. The CDR3 region is CASSFVLAGGEQYF. The DNA of the CDR3 is TGTGCCAGCAGTTTCGTACTAGCGGGAGGCGAGCAGTACTTC.

This clone was counted only a few times. The gene calls are TRBV5-1 and TRBJ2-7; 8 bases agree with TRBD1. The CDR3 spans 16 residues. The ends lost 0 bases at V and 3 bases at J; junction bases unmatched: 8. The germline V gene encodes CDR1 SGHRS and CDR2 YFSETQ. This chain's CDR3 is CASSLVVGQGHYEQYF. In DNA, the CDR3 is TGCGCCAGCAGCTTGGTCGTAGGACAGGGACACTACGAGCAGTACTTC.

The V and J genes are TRBV2 and TRBJ2-5; 11 bases line up with TRBD1. Germline loops: CDR1 SNHLY, CDR2 FYNNEI. The trim removed 6 bases at V and 4 bases at J, leaving 7 bases unmatched. The CDR3 extends over 15 amino acids. The CDR3 loop is CASSNGGTGGETQYF. CDR3 in DNA: TGTGCCAGCAGCAATGGCGGGACAGGGGGAGAGACCCAGTACTTC.

This clone was seen only once. The V and J genes are TRBV5-1 and TRBJ2-4; 7 nucleotides match TRBD2. Germline lookup yields CDR1 SGHRS and CDR2 YFSETQ. V shed 4 bases and J 5 bases; nucleotides not matched to a gene: 6. The CDR3 length is 14 residues. The CDR3 reads CASSPHAGENIQYF. The CDR3 DNA sequence: TGCGCCAGCAGCCCGCACGCGGGAGAAAACATTCAGTACTTC.

The J gene is TRBJ2-7, the V gene TRBV7-2, with TRBD2 matching 9 bases. After removal of 2 bases from V and 4 bases from J, the junction contained 6 bases not matched to a gene. The CDR3 is 15 amino acids. CDR1 SGHTA and CDR2 FQGNSA come from the germline V gene. CDR3 in DNA: TGTGCCAGCAGCTTAATTAGACTAGCGGAATACGAGCAGTACTTC. It codes for CASSLIRLAEYEQYF.

The V and J genes are TRBV25-1 and TRBJ2-3; D may be TRBD2 (5 bases). CDR1 and CDR2 from the germline V gene are MGHDK and SYGVNS. V lost 7 bases and J lost 0, with 11 bases in between. The CDR3 is made up of 14 amino acids. In DNA, the CDR3 is TGTGCCAGCAATGGAGGTCCTAGCACAGATACGCAGTATTTT. Translating it yields CASNGGPSTDTQYF.

This chain connects TRBV7-2 to TRBJ2-7, with 9 positions matching TRBD2. Germline V gives CDR1 SGHTA, CDR2 FQGNSA. The CDR3 sequence is 14 residues long. With 2 bases clipped from V and 6 bases from J, the junction kept 5 bases outside the gene matches. CDR3 sequence reads: CASSLLAGAGEQYF. The DNA of the CDR3 is TGTGCCAGCAGCTTATTAGCGGGAGCTGGCGAGCAGTACTTC.

The J gene is TRBJ2-2, the V gene TRBV6-1, with 10 bases that match TRBD2. This CDR3 contains 14 residues. CDR1 is MNHNS and CDR2 is SASEGT in the germline V gene. With 9 bases clipped from V and 7 bases from J, the junction kept 8 bases outside the gene matches. The CDR3 sequence is CASVSGRSNGELFF. The CDR3 bases are TGTGCCAGTGTTAGCGGGAGGAGTAACGGGGAGCTGTTTTTT.